The 14 T cell receptor beta chains below were found in one sample sequenced in a study of CD8 T cells in Susac syndrome (dated by TCRdb to the late 2010s). Libraries were constructed by the immunoSEQ multiplex PCR assay. RNA was extracted using the RNeasy kit, and roughly 0.5 to 1 microgram was reverse transcribed with random hexamers. TCRdb reprocessing: public reads trimmed at Q25 with fastp, clones called with MiXCR, in-frame beta chains kept. Rows are combined by CDR3 protein, so each entry shows the most common genes and DNA. For this sample there are tens of thousands of distinct CDR3 sequences; 93% appear just once. The leading ten clones occupy 0.25% to 0.3% of the sample. Sequencing was carried out using CD8+ T cells from PBMCs. The receptors come from a human donor in good health.

The V gene is TRBV5-1, the J gene TRBJ2-5, with 7 positions matching TRBD2. J gave up 2 bases and V 2 bases, and 0 bases lay outside the gene matches. CDR1 SGHRS and CDR2 YFSETQ come from the germline V gene. The CDR3 covers 13 residues. The CDR3 loop is CASSFGGQETQYF. CDR3 DNA sequence: TGCGCCAGCAGCTTCGGGGGGCAAGAGACCCAGTACTTC.

The chain has TRBV20-1 and TRBJ2-1; the match to TRBD2 covers 8 bases. V was clipped by 2 bases and J by 4 bases; unmatched bases: 4. This CDR3 spans 14 amino acids. The germline gives CDR1 DFQATT, CDR2 SNEGSKA (reference sequence). CDR3: CSARWRGAYNEQFF. The CDR3 DNA reads as TGCAGTGCTAGATGGCGGGGGGCGTACAATGAGCAGTTCTTC.

DNA for the CDR3: TGTGCCAGCAGTACCCCAGGGTACCTCGGGGAGACCCAGTACTTC. Protein product: CASSTPGYLGETQYF. The V and J genes are TRBV7-9 and TRBJ2-5, with D perhaps matching TRBD1 (5 bases). CDR1 is SEHNR and CDR2 is FQNEAQ in the germline V gene (reference sequence). CDR3 size: 15 residues. The V and J ends lost 6 bases and 5 bases respectively, with 19 bases between them.

The rearrangement joins TRBV27 to TRBJ2-7; 7 positions agree with TRBD2. This CDR3 region has 14 residues. J gave up 0 bases and V 6 bases, and 5 bases lay outside the gene matches. Germline loops: CDR1 MNHEY, CDR2 SMNVEV (reference sequence). CDR3 sequence: CASRGGGSSYEQYF. The CDR3 DNA follows: TGTGCCAGCAGAGGCGGGGGATCCTCCTACGAGCAGTACTTC.

The rearrangement joins TRBV4-2 to TRBJ1-5, with 7 positions matching TRBD1. This CDR3 spans 16 amino acids. The J segment lost 7 bases and the V segment lost 0 bases, leaving 9 bases of the junction unmatched. The germline V gene encodes CDR1 LGHNA and CDR2 YNFKEQ. The CDR3: CASSQDGRGRGQPQHF. The CDR3, as DNA: TGTGCCAGCAGCCAAGATGGGAGGGGGCGAGGGCAGCCCCAGCATTTT.

The J gene is TRBJ2-7, the V gene TRBV7-6, with D perhaps TRBD1 (5 bases). Per the germline V gene, CDR1 is SGHVS and CDR2 is FNYEAQ. The CDR3 extends over 14 amino acids. V lost 5 bases and J 5 bases, leaving 16 bases between the germline ends. CDR3 amino acids: CASSAKGLTDEQYF. The DNA for the CDR3 is TGTGCCAGCAGCGCCAAGGGGCTAACCGACGAGCAGTACTTC.

The chain is built from TRBV3-1 and TRBJ2-7; 8 bases agree with TRBD2. Germline CDR1 reads LGHDT; CDR2 reads YNNKEL (reference sequence). V dropped 1 base and J dropped 6; count of bases not matched to a gene: 5. The CDR3 spans 14 residues. CDR3 nucleotides: TGTGCCAGCAGCCAAGGAGTTAGCGGGGTCGAGCAGTACTTC. This translates into CASSQGVSGVEQYF.

The chain combines TRBV27 with TRBJ1-6, with a possible D match to TRBD1 (6 bases). V was pared by 5 bases and J by 4 bases, with 12 bases between. The CDR3 is 15 residues long. Per the germline V gene, CDR1 is MNHEY and CDR2 is SMNVEV (reference sequence). This CDR3 is CASSPRTDYNSPLHF. Written as DNA, the CDR3 is TGTGCCAGCAGTCCCCGGACAGATTATAATTCACCCCTCCACTTT.

The chain joins TRBV10-2 to TRBJ2-1; 11 positions match TRBD2. Germline loops: CDR1 WSHSY, CDR2 SAAADI. Trimming took 7 bases from V and 7 from J; bases not matched to a gene: 9. This CDR3 contains 15 residues. DNA for the CDR3: TGCGCCAGCAAGTCTAGCGGGGGGCCAGGGAATGAGCAGTTCTTC. Residues: CASKSSGGPGNEQFF.

This chain connects TRBV18 to TRBJ2-1; 7 nucleotides agree with TRBD2. The V and J ends lost 1 base and 5 bases, in that order; junction bases with no gene match: 5. The CDR3 covers 15 residues. Per the germline V gene, CDR1 is KGHSH and CDR2 is LQKENI. Here the CDR3 DNA reads TGTGCCAGCTCACCACTGCGGGAGCCCGACAATGAGCAGTTCTTC. It specifies CASSPLREPDNEQFF.

The gene calls are TRBV5-6 and TRBJ2-1; 10 bases line up with TRBD1. The CDR3 has 14 residues. Germline values: CDR1 SGHDT, CDR2 YYEEEE. V trimming: 3 bases; J trimming: 9 bases; junction bases outside the gene matches: 6. The CDR3: CASSSGTGDGEQFF. CDR3 DNA sequence: TGTGCCAGCAGCTCCGGGACAGGGGACGGTGAGCAGTTCTTC.

The genes are TRBV24-1 and TRBJ2-2; 10 bases fit TRBD2. Per germline, CDR1 KGHDR and CDR2 SFDVKD. The CDR3 extends over 18 amino acids. V trimming: 3 bases; J trimming: 0 bases; junction bases outside the gene matches: 6. The CDR3 DNA follows: TGTGCCACCAGTGATGGGCTAGCGGGGGCCGCGAACACCGGGGAGCTGTTTTTT. Its protein is CATSDGLAGAANTGELFF.

The chain links TRBV20-1 to TRBJ2-2; D is unresolved. CDR3 size: 11 residues. V gave up 7 bases and J gave up 4 bases, with 7 bases separating them. Germline V gene sequence: CDR1 DFQATT, CDR2 SNEGSKA (reference sequence). The CDR3 DNA follows: TGCAGTGTAAGGAGCACCGGGGAGCTGTTTTTT. Protein product: CSVRSTGELFF.

The chain couples TRBV14 to TRBJ1-1, with a weak D call TRBD1 (5 bases). Per germline, CDR1 SGHDN and CDR2 FVKESK. This CDR3 region has 13 residues. The V end lost 4 bases, the J end lost 3 bases, and 9 bases lay between the germline ends. The CDR3 here is CASSPGRYTEAFF. Here the CDR3 DNA reads TGTGCCAGCAGCCCGGGACGGTACACTGAAGCTTTCTTT. The whole variable domain, remainder taken from reference TRBV14 and TRBJ1-1, is EAGVTQFPSHSVIEKGQTVTLRCDPISGHDNLYWYRRVMGKEIKFLLHFVKESKQDESGMPNNRFLAERTGGTYSTLKVQPAELEDSGVYFCASSPGRYTEAFFGQGTRLTVV.